These T cell receptor beta chains were read from a single sample in a study of tumor-infiltrating lymphocytes in primary liver carcinoma. From the multiplex PCR reads, TCRdb called clonotypes with MiXCR, one entry per CDR3 protein. Of about 54,000 distinct CDR3 sequences listed, 70% to 80% are singletons. Sequences were obtained from liver tumor tissue from sampling region 2. Receptors were obtained from a man aged 35-49 years with primary liver carcinoma and hepatitis B virus infection. Both conserved end residues are part of each CDR3. The D gene is left open where the match is weak. Clone size, where shown, is once, few, many, or a class for clones that have expanded.

TRBV4-1	TRBJ2-1	many	-	CASSQEPIGGDSYNEQFF	TGCGCCAGCAGCCAAGAACCGATAGGCGGTGACTCCTACAATGAGCAGTTCTTC
TRBV18	TRBJ2-7	few	TRBD1	CASSPNRGNYEQYF	TGTGCCAGCTCACCAAACAGGGGCAACTACGAGCAGTACTTC
TRBV16	TRBJ2-1	many	TRBD1	CASSQGQGTYNEQFF	TGTGCCAGCAGCCAGGGACAGGGAACCTACAATGAGCAGTTCTTC
TRBV29-1	TRBJ1-2	-	-	CSASYMVVGYTF	TGCAGCGCTTCGTACATGGTCGTTGGCTACACCTTC
TRBV28	TRBJ1-5	many	TRBD1	CASSPPGGFNQPQHF	TGTGCCAGCAGTCCTCCAGGGGGCTTCAATCAGCCCCAGCATTTT
TRBV30	TRBJ1-1	few	-	CVWSVHSGTEAFF	TGTGTTTGGAGTGTACACTCTGGAACTGAAGCTTTCTTT
TRBV20-1	TRBJ2-1	few	TRBD2	CSARTRREAPSSYNEQFF	TGCAGTGCCAGGACAAGGCGGGAGGCCCCGAGCTCCTACAATGAGCAGTTCTTC
TRBV12-3/TRBV12-4	TRBJ1-2	-	-	CASSIDRKAGYIF	TGTGCCAGCAGTATAGACCGGAAGGCTGGCTACATCTTC
TRBV12-3/TRBV12-4	TRBJ2-7	-	-	CASSLAIASYEQYF	TGTGCTAGCAGTTTAGCGATTGCGTCCTACGAGCAGTACTTC
TRBV19	TRBJ2-7	many	-	CASSIDPRSSYEQYF	TGTGCCAGTAGTATCGACCCTAGGAGCTCCTACGAGCAGTACTTC
TRBV14	TRBJ1-1	-	-	CASIPGTGNTEAFF	TGTGCCAGTATCCCAGGAACTGGGAACACTGAAGCTTTCTTT
TRBV6-1	TRBJ2-1	-	-	CARREAAEPYNEQFF	TGTGCCAGACGGGAAGCGGCAGAGCCCTACAATGAGCAGTTCTTC
TRBV7-8	TRBJ1-1	-	TRBD1	CASGPRAGGMKTGAFF	TGTGCCAGCGGTCCACGAGCAGGGGGAATGAAGACTGGAGCTTTCTTT
TRBV6-1	TRBJ2-6	-	TRBD1	CASSPGQGPGSNVLSF	TGTGCCAGCAGTCCGGGACAGGGACCCGGGTCCAACGTCCTGAGTTTC
TRBV12-3/TRBV12-4	TRBJ2-7	once	TRBD2	CASSVLGRALEEWYF	TGTGCCAGTAGTGTCCTCGGGAGGGCCTTGGAAGAGTGGTACTTC
TRBV7-9	TRBJ2-6	-	-	CTSTGEDSGANILTF	TGTACCAGCACCGGGGAAGACTCTGGGGCCAACATCCTGACTTTC
TRBV10-3	TRBJ2-3	-	-	CVISDRAGTDTQYF	TGTGTCATCAGTGATAGAGCGGGCACAGATACGCAGTATTTT
TRBV11-2	TRBJ2-2	-	-	CARSVGAANTGELFF	TGTGCCAGGAGCGTCGGGGCAGCAAACACCGGGGAGCTCTTTTTT
TRBV11-2	TRBJ1-4	-	-	CASSADPRDGRSNGKLFF	TGTGCCAGCAGCGCCGACCCCCGGGACGGGCGATCTAATGGAAAGCTCTTTTTT
TRBV7-9	TRBJ2-7	many	TRBD1	CASSSQGANEQYF	TGTGCCAGCAGCTCCCAGGGGGCCAACGAGCAGTACTTC
TRBV11-2	TRBJ2-7	-	-	CASSLNDAYEQYF	TGTGCCAGCAGCTTAAATGATGCCTACGAACAGTACTTC
TRBV7-9	TRBJ2-3	-	-	CVSSSQLTGTQYF	TGTGTCAGCAGCTCCCAACTCACAGGTACGCAGTATTTT
TRBV6-6	TRBJ2-5	once	TRBD1	CANKRDREEETHYF	TGTGCCAACAAAAGGGACAGGGAAGAAGAGACCCACTACTTC
TRBV5-5	TRBJ2-2	-	-	CVSSPPRGDTGELFF	TGTGTCAGCAGCCCCCCAAGGGGCGACACCGGGGAGCTGTTTTTT
TRBV6-5	TRBJ2-7	many	-	CASSYSTVRYEQYF	TGTGCCAGCAGTTACTCGACGGTTCGCTACGAGCAGTACTTC
TRBV30	TRBJ2-7	many	TRBD2	CAWSPWAGVSYEQYF	TGTGCCTGGAGTCCATGGGCGGGAGTGTCCTACGAGCAGTACTTC
TRBV12-3/TRBV12-4	TRBJ2-3	-	-	CASILNSGGTYTQYF	TGTGCCAGCATCTTGAATAGCGGTGGGACATATACACAGTATTTT
TRBV12-3/TRBV12-4	TRBJ1-4	-	TRBD1	CASTQKSGQGNEELFF	TGTGCCAGCACCCAAAAATCGGGACAGGGGAATGAAGAACTGTTTTTT
TRBV4-1	TRBJ2-7	-	-	CASSPSYDSPPREQYF	TGCGCCAGCAGTCCATCATACGACAGCCCTCCGAGGGAGCAGTACTTC
TRBV6-5	TRBJ1-3	-	TRBD1	CASRITGDPYTIYF	TGTGCCAGCAGGATTACAGGGGACCCATACACCATATATTTT
TRBV11-2	TRBJ2-2	once	-	CASSSEVATGELFF	TGTGCCAGCAGTTCAGAAGTAGCCACCGGGGAGCTGTTTTTT
TRBV30	TRBJ2-1	-	-	CVWTQEFPYNEQFF	TGTGTCTGGACGCAGGAGTTCCCCTACAATGAGCAGTTCTTC
TRBV4-2	TRBJ2-5	-	-	CASSQDPSTGEETQYF	TGTGCCAGCAGCCAAGACCCGTCCACGGGGGAAGAGACCCAGTACTTC
TRBV4-1	TRBJ1-1	few	-	CASSSGGGGNTEAFF	TGCGCCAGCAGCAGCGGGGGAGGTGGGAACACTGAAGCTTTCTTT
TRBV11-2	TRBJ2-5	-	TRBD1	CASSLWAGGHETQYF	TGTGCCAGCAGCTTGTGGGCAGGGGGCCATGAGACCCAGTACTTC
TRBV29-1	TRBJ2-7	once	-	CCVSRGARGGINEQYF	TGCTGCGTTTCTAGGGGGGCCAGGGGCGGGATAAACGAGCAGTATTTC
TRBV2	TRBJ2-1	-	-	CGSSRTRSPYNEQFF	TGTGGCAGCAGTAGGACACGCTCGCCCTACAATGAGCAGTTCTTC
TRBV7-8	TRBJ2-3	-	-	CASSLDASGASTETQYF	TGTGCCAGCAGCTTAGATGCAAGTGGAGCTAGTACAGAAACGCAGTATTTT
TRBV4-1	TRBJ2-2	-	-	CANSLVGDVTGELSF	TGCGCCAACAGTCTAGTGGGAGATGTCACCGGGGAGCTGTCTTTT
TRBV10-1	TRBJ2-5	-	TRBD1	CASCPLTTGQETQYF	TGCGCCAGCTGCCCACTCACGACAGGGCAAGAGACCCAGTACTTC
TRBV6-5	TRBJ2-1	-	TRBD2	CASSYSSSGTSYSEQFF	TGTGCAAGCAGTTACTCATCTAGCGGGACCTCCTACAGTGAGCAGTTCTTC
TRBV10-3	TRBJ2-5	-	-	CAITLDKQTQYF	TGTGCCATCACTCTGGACAAACAGACCCAATACTTC
TRBV2	TRBJ2-7	-	-	CASSPEGTVFPYEQYF	TGTGCCAGCAGTCCGGAGGGGACAGTGTTCCCCTACGAGCAGTACTTC
TRBV11-2	TRBJ2-5	-	-	CASRSRDSALQETQYF	TGTGCAAGCAGATCCCGGGACTCGGCCCTACAAGAGACCCAGTACTTC
TRBV11-2	TRBJ2-2	few	-	CASSTDSDTWELFF	TGTGCCAGCAGCACAGACTCAGACACCTGGGAGCTGTTTTTT
TRBV12-5	TRBJ1-1	-	TRBD1	CASGSTGQQNTEALF	TGTGCTAGTGGTTCCACGGGACAGCAGAACACTGAAGCTCTCTTT
TRBV6-5	TRBJ2-7	-	-	CANSRASGYKQYF	TGTGCCAACAGCCGCGCGAGCGGCTACAAGCAGTACTTC
TRBV7-9	TRBJ1-2	-	-	CASSLEARGYCYTF	TGTGCCAGCAGCTTAGAGGCAAGGGGCTATTGCTACACCTTC
TRBV7-8	TRBJ2-1	many	TRBD1	CASTLPGQNGQFF	TGTGCCAGCACCCTGCCGGGACAGAACGGGCAGTTCTTC